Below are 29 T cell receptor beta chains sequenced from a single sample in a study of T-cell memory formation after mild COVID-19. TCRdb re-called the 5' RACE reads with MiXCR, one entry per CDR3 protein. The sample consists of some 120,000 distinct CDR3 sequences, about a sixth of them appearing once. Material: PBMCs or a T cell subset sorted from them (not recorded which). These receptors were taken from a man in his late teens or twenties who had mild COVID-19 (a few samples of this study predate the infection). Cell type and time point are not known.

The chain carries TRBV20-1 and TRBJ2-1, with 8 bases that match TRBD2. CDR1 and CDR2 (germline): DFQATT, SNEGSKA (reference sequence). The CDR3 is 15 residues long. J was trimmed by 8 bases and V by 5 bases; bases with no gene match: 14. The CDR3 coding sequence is TGCAGTGCTGGATTGGCGGGACTAGGGTTCGATGAGCAGTTCTTC. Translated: CSAGLAGLGFDEQFF.

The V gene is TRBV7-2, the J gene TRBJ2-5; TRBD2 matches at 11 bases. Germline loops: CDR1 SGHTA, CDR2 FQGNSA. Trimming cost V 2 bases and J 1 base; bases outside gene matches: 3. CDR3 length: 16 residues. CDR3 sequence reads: CASSLSLAGGQETQYF. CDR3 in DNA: TGTGCCAGCAGCTTAAGCCTAGCGGGGGGCCAAGAGACCCAGTACTTC.

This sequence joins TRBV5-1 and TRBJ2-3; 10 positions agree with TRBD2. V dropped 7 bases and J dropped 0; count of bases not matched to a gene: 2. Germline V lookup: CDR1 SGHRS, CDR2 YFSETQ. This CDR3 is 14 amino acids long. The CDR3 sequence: CASGAGGSTDTQYF. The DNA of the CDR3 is TGCGCCAGCGGAGCGGGAGGGAGCACAGATACGCAGTATTTT.

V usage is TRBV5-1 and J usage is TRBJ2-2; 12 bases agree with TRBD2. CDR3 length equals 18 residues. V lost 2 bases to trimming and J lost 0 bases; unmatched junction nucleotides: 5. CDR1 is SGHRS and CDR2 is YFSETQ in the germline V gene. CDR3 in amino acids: CASSFATSGGPNTGELFF. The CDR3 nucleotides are TGCGCCAGCAGCTTTGCGACTAGCGGGGGACCGAACACCGGGGAGCTGTTTTTT.

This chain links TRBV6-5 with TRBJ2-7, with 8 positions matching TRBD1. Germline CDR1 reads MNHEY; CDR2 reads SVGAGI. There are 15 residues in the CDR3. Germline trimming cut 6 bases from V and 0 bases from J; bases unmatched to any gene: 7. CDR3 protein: CASRDTGGSSYEQYF. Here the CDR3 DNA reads TGTGCCAGCAGGGATACAGGGGGAAGCTCCTACGAGCAGTACTTC.

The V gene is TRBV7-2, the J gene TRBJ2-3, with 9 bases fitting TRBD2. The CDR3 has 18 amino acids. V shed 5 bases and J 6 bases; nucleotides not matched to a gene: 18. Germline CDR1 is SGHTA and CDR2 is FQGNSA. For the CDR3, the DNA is TGTGCCAGCAGCCCCCGCTGGGGCGGCGGGGGGGCCAGGGATACGCAGTATTTT. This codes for CASSPRWGGGGARDTQYF.

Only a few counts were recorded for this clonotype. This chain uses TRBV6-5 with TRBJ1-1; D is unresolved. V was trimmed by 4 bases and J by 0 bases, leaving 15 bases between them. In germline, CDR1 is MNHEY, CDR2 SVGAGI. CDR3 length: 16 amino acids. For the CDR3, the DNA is TGTGCCAGCAGTTTTCGACCTGGAGGGATGAACACTGAAGCTTTCTTT. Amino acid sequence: CASSFRPGGMNTEAFF.

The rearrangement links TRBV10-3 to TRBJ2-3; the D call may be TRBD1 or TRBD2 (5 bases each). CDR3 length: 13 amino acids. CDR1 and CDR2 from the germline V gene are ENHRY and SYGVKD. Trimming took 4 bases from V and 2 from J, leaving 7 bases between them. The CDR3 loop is CAISGGNTDTQYF. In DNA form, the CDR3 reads TGTGCCATCAGTGGGGGGAACACAGATACGCAGTATTTT.

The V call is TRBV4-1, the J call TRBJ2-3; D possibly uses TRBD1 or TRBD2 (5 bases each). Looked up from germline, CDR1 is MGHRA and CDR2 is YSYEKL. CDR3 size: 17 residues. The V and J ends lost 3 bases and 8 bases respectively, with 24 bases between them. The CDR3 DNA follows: TGCGCCAGCAGCCAGGTCTCGGGCGTTGGGGGTATGGGTACGCAGTATTTT. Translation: CASSQVSGVGGMGTQYF.

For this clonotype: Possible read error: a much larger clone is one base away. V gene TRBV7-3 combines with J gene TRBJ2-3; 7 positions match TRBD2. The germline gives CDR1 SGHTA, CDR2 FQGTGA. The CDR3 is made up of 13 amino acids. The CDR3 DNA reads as TGTGCCAGCAGCTTACGGGAGGCAGATACGCAGTTTTTT. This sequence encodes CASSLREADTQFF.

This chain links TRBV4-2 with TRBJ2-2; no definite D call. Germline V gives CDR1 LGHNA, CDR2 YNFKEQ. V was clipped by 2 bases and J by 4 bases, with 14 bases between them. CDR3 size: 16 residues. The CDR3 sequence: CASSQNLGLGTGELFF. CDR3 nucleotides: TGTGCCAGCAGCCAAAATTTGGGTCTGGGCACCGGGGAGCTGTTTTTT.

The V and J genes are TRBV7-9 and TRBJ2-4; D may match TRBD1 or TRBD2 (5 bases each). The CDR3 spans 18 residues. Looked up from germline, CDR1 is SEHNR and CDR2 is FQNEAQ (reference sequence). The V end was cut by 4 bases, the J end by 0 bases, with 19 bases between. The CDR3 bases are TGTGCCAGCAGCTCGAGGGACGTTCAACTTCTAGCCAAAAACATTCAGTACTTC. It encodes CASSSRDVQLLAKNIQYF.

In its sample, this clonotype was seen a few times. CDR3 sequence: CASSPPPRQGNQPQHF. DNA of the CDR3: TGTGCCAGCAGCCCGCCGCCCCGTCAGGGGAATCAGCCCCAGCATTTT. The chain is built from TRBV7-8 and TRBJ1-5; D possibly corresponds to TRBD1 (6 bases). The germline gives CDR1 SGHVS, CDR2 FQNEAQ. There are 16 residues in the CDR3. Trimming removed 5 bases at V and 4 bases at J, with 18 bases between.

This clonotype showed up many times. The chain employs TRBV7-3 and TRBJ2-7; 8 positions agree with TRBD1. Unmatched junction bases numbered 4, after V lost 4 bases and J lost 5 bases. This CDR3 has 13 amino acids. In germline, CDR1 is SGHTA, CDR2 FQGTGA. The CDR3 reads CASSWTGRDEQYF. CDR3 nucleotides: TGTGCCAGCAGCTGGACAGGGCGGGACGAGCAGTACTTC. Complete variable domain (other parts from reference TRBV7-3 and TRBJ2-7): GAGVSQTPSNKVTEKGKYVELRCDPISGHTALYWYRQSLGQGPEFLIYFQGTGAADDSGLPNDRFFAVRPEGSVSTLKIQRTERGDSAVYLCASSWTGRDEQYFGPGTRLTVT.

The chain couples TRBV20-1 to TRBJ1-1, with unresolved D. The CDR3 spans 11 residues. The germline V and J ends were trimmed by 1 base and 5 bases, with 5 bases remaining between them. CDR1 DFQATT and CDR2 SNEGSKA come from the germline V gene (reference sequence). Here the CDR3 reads CSARGGTEAFF. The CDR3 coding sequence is TGCAGTGCTAGAGGTGGGACTGAAGCTTTCTTT.

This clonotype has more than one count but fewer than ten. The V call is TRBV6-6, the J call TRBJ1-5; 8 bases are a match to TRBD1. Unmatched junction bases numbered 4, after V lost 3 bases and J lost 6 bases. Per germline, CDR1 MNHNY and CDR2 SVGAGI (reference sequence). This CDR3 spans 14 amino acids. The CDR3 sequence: CASSYTDRAQPQHF. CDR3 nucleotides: TGTGCCAGCAGTTATACGGACAGGGCTCAGCCCCAGCATTTT.

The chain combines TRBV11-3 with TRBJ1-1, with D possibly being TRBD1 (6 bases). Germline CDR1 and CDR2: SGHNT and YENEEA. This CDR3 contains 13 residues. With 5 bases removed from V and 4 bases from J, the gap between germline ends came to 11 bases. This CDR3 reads CASSRGGGTEAFF. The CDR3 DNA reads TGTGCCAGCAGCAGGGGAGGGGGCACTGAAGCTTTCTTT.

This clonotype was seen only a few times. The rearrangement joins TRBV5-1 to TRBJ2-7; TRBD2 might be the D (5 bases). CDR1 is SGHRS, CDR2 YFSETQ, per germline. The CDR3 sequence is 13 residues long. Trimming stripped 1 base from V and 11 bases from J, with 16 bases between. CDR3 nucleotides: TGCGCCAGCAGCTTGAATTCCGGGGTCGGGGAGTACTTC. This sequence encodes CASSLNSGVGEYF.

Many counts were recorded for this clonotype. Here the CDR3 reads CASSRDREDEQFF. For the CDR3, the DNA is TGTGCCAGCAGTAGGGACAGGGAGGATGAGCAGTTCTTC. The chain has TRBV2 and TRBJ2-1, with 9 bases fitting TRBD1. The CDR3 runs 13 residues. CDR1 and CDR2 from the germline V gene are SNHLY and FYNNEI. Trimming took 5 bases from V and 8 from J; bases not matched to a gene: 4. Supplemented by reference TRBV2 and TRBJ2-1, the full variable domain reads EPEVTQTPSHQVTQMGQEVILRCVPISNHLYFYWYRQILGQKVEFLVSFYNNEISEKSEIFDDQFSVERPDGSNFTLKIRSTKLEDSAMYFCASSRDREDEQFFGPGTRLTVL.

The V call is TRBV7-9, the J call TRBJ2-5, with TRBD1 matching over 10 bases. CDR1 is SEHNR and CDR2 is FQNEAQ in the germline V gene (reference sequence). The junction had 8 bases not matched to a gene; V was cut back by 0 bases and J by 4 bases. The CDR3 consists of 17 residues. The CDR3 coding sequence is TGTGCCAGCAGCTTAGCAACCGGGACAGGGGTCGGAGAGACCCAGTACTTC. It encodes CASSLATGTGVGETQYF.

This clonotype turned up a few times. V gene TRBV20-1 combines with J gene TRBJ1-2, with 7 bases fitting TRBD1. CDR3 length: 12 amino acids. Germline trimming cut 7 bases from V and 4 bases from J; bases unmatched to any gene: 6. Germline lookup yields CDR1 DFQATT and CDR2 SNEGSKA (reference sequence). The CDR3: CSVRGLGYGYTF. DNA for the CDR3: TGCAGTGTGAGGGGGCTTGGCTATGGCTACACCTTC.

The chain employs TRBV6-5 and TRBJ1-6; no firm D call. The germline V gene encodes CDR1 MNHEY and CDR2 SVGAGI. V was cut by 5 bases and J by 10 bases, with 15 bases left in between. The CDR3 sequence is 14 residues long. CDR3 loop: CASSTRREMSPLHF. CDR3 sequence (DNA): TGTGCCAGCAGTACCCGGAGGGAAATGTCACCCCTCCACTTT.

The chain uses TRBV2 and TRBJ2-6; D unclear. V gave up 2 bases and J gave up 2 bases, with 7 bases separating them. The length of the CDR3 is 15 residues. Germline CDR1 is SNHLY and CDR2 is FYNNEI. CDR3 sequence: CASSETRAGANVLTF. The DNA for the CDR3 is TGTGCCAGCAGTGAAACAAGGGCTGGGGCCAACGTCCTGACTTTC.

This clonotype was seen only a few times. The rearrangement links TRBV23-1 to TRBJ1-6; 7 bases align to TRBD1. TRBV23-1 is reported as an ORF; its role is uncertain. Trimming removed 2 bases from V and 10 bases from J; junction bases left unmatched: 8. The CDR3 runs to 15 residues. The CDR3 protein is CASSQLRTGGSPLHF. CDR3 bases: TGCGCCAGCAGTCAACTACGGACAGGTGGCTCACCCCTCCACTTT.

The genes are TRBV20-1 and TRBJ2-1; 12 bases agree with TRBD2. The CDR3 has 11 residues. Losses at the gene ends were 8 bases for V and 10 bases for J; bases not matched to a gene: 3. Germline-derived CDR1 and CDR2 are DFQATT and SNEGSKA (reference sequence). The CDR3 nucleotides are TGCAGTACCGGGACTAGCGGGGAGCAGTTCTTC. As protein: CSTGTSGEQFF.

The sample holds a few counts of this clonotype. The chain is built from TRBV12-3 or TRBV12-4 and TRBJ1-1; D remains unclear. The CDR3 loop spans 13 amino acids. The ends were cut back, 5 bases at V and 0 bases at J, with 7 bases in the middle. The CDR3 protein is CASSVWMNTEAFF. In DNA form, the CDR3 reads TGTGCCAGCAGTGTCTGGATGAACACTGAAGCTTTCTTT.

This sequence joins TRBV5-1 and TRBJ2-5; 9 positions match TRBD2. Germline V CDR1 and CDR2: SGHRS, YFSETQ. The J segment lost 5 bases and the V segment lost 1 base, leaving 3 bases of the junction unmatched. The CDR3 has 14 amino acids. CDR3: CASSLRTSDETQYF. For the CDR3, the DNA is TGCGCCAGCAGCTTGCGGACTAGCGATGAGACCCAGTACTTC.

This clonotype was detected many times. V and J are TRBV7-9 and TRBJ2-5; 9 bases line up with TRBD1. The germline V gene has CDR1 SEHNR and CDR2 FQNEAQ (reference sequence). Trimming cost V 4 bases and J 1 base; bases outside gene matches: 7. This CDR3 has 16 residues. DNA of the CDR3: TGTGCCAGCAGCTCCCTGGGACAGGGTATCCAAGAGACCCAGTACTTC. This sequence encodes CASSSLGQGIQETQYF.

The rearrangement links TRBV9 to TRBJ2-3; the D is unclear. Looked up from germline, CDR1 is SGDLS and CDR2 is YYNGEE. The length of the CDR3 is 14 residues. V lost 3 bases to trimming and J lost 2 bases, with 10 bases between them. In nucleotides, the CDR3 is TGTGCCAGCAGCGACTCCCCGACCACAGATACGCAGTATTTT. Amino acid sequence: CASSDSPTTDTQYF.